Each of the 29 T cell receptor beta chains below was sequenced from the same sample in a study of T cell responses to AZD1222 COVID-19 vaccine. Sequenced by immunoSEQ multiplex PCR; TCRdb stores in-frame clones only, minus some. The data show about 85,000 clones, with about 86% seen just once and about 7% held by the top ten. Here the sequenced sample was peripheral blood, taken on day 0 of AZD1222 vaccination. Every receptor here comes from an adult in good health.

The table lists this clone with a count of one. V gene TRBV6-1 combines with J gene TRBJ1-1; perhaps TRBD1 as D (5 bases). Germline CDR1 MNHNS, CDR2 SASEGT. The length of the CDR3 is 13 residues. The V end was cut by 2 bases, the J end by 1 base, with 5 bases between. CDR3 residues: CASSERGNTEAFF. The DNA for the CDR3 is TGTGCCAGCAGTGAAAGGGGGAACACTGAAGCTTTCTTT.

The rearrangement uses TRBV6-6 and TRBJ2-7; 11 bases match TRBD2. The CDR3 length is 16 residues. Trimming at V came to 7 bases and at J to 0 bases, leaving 8 bases not matched to a gene. Germline values: CDR1 MNHNY, CDR2 SVGAGI (reference sequence). This CDR3 is CASNRLAGTSSYEQYF. The CDR3 DNA reads TGTGCCAGCAACCGACTAGCGGGGACGAGCTCCTACGAGCAGTACTTC.

V and J are TRBV4-2 and TRBJ2-5; the match to TRBD2 covers 8 bases. The CDR3 length is 14 residues. V gave up 2 bases and J gave up 2 bases; unmatched junction bases: 1. Germline V lookup: CDR1 LGHNA, CDR2 YNFKEQ. The CDR3 region is CASSQQRGQETQYF. The CDR3 nucleotides read TGTGCCAGCAGCCAACAGCGGGGGCAAGAGACCCAGTACTTC.

The chain carries TRBV6-5 and TRBJ1-1, with D maybe TRBD1 (5 bases). V dropped 5 bases and J dropped 7 bases, with 17 bases sitting between them. The CDR3 sequence is 14 residues long. Germline-derived CDR1 and CDR2 are MNHEY and SVGAGI. The CDR3: CASSHEGETIEAFF. The DNA of the CDR3 is TGTGCCAGCAGTCACGAAGGGGAGACCATTGAAGCTTTCTTT.

The chain combines TRBV27 with TRBJ1-4, with D uncertain. The germline CDR1 and CDR2 sequences are MNHEY and SMNVEV (reference sequence). The CDR3 loop spans 14 amino acids. V shed 8 bases and J shed 4 bases, with 14 bases lying between them. CDR3 residues: CASRRGGSNEKLFF. Written as DNA, the CDR3 is TGTGCCAGCCGCCGCGGAGGCAGTAATGAAAAACTGTTTTTT.

The rearrangement joins TRBV24-1 to TRBJ1-1; D not resolved. Germline CDR1 KGHDR, CDR2 SFDVKD. CDR3 length equals 14 residues. V was cut by 9 bases and J by 1 base, with 14 bases left in between. CDR3 bases: TGTGCCACCTTTCAAGGTGTCGGGAACACTGAAGCTTTCTTT. This codes for CATFQGVGNTEAFF.

The genes are TRBV28 and TRBJ2-5, with 10 bases aligning to TRBD1. Germline CDR1 MDHEN, CDR2 SYDVKM. V lost 3 bases and J lost 6; bases outside the gene matches: 4. The CDR3 runs 14 residues. This CDR3 is CASSFRDRGKTQYF. The CDR3, as DNA: TGTGCCAGCAGTTTCCGGGACAGGGGAAAGACCCAGTACTTC.

The CDR3 spells CASSAGTGGETQYF. For the CDR3, the DNA is TGTGCCAGTAGTGCCGGGACAGGGGGCGAGACCCAGTACTTC. The chain joins TRBV19 to TRBJ2-5, with 12 bases identical to TRBD1. The CDR3 is made up of 14 amino acids. Trimming removed 5 bases from V and 5 bases from J; junction bases left unmatched: 3. Germline V gene lookup returns CDR1 LNHDA and CDR2 SQIVND (reference sequence).

This chain connects TRBV29-1 to TRBJ2-5, with D perhaps matching TRBD1 (6 bases). The CDR3 runs to 12 residues. In germline, CDR1 is SQVTM, CDR2 ANQGSEA. Trimming removed 2 bases from V and 5 bases from J, with 9 bases in between. The CDR3, as DNA: TGCAGCGTTGAACGTACAGGGGAGACCCAGTACTTC. This encodes CSVERTGETQYF.

As DNA, the CDR3 is TGCGCCAGCACCGTGAAACAGGGCCCTTGGAAGCCCCAGCATTTT. Translating gives CASTVKQGPWKPQHF. This chain connects TRBV10-1 to TRBJ1-5; the D gene is possibly TRBD1 (6 bases). Trimming stripped 7 bases from V and 8 bases from J, with 21 bases between. The germline gives CDR1 WNHNN, CDR2 SYGVQD (reference sequence). The CDR3 is made up of 15 amino acids.

This chain connects TRBV20-1 to TRBJ1-2; tentatively, D is TRBD1 (6 bases). CDR1 is DFQATT, CDR2 SNEGSKA, per germline (reference sequence). The CDR3 runs to 14 residues. V lost 3 bases and J lost 7, with 18 bases in between. As DNA, the CDR3 is TGCAGTGCTAGTAGGGGGGATGGGCTTGGTGGCTACACCTTC. This translates into CSASRGDGLGGYTF.

The J gene is TRBJ2-2, the V gene TRBV19; 9 bases match TRBD2. V was pared by 11 bases and J by 5 bases, with 9 bases of the junction left unmatched. Per the germline V gene, CDR1 is LNHDA and CDR2 is SQIVND (reference sequence). The CDR3 contains 14 residues. The CDR3 nucleotides are TGTGCCTGCAGACTAGCGGAACGTACCGGGGAGCTGTTTTTT. It codes for CACRLAERTGELFF.

V usage is TRBV29-1 and J usage is TRBJ2-7; a possible D gene is TRBD1 (7 bases). Trimming removed 3 bases from V and 7 bases from J, with 31 bases in between. From germline, CDR1 is SQVTM and CDR2 ANQGSEA. There are 18 residues in the CDR3. CDR3 protein: CSVEESRGVSGRRGEQYF. CDR3 DNA sequence: TGCAGCGTTGAGGAGTCCAGGGGGGTATCGGGAAGGAGAGGGGAGCAGTACTTC.

This clone was observed a handful of times. The chain links TRBV6-4 to TRBJ1-5; 10 bases align to TRBD1. The V and J ends lost 6 bases and 4 bases, in that order; junction bases with no gene match: 12. CDR1 is MRHNA, CDR2 SNTAGT, per germline. The CDR3 spans 17 residues. CDR3 DNA: TGTGCCAGCAGCGACCGCCCGGGACAGGGGCCTAATCAGCCCCAGCATTTT. Protein: CASSDRPGQGPNQPQHF.

The rearrangement uses TRBV3-1 (or the pseudogene TRBV3-2) and TRBJ1-5, with 11 bases identical to TRBD1. V lost 8 bases, J lost 7 bases, and 4 bases stayed unmatched. The CDR3 spans 13 residues. Germline lookup yields CDR1 LGHDT and CDR2 YNNKEL (reference sequence). The CDR3 DNA reads as TGTGCCAGCGGGGACAGGGGGGGGCAGCCCCAGCATTTT. This gives the protein CASGDRGGQPQHF.

The chain employs TRBV5-1 and TRBJ1-6; 8 bases match TRBD1. Per germline, CDR1 SGHRS and CDR2 YFSETQ. After removal of 5 bases from V and 4 bases from J, the junction contained 8 bases not matched to a gene. This CDR3 comprises 16 residues. The CDR3 sequence is CASSIGGTGYNSPLHF. In DNA, the CDR3 is TGCGCCAGCAGTATTGGCGGGACAGGTTATAATTCACCCCTCCACTTT.

This clone appeared once. This chain connects TRBV19 to TRBJ2-7, with D possibly matching TRBD2 (6 bases). The CDR3 sequence is 15 residues long. V was trimmed by 5 bases and J by 0 bases, leaving 14 bases between them. Germline assignment: CDR1 LNHDA and CDR2 SQIVND (reference sequence). The CDR3 DNA reads TGTGCCAGTAGTCCCGTGGGGCGGGGCTCCTACGAGCAGTACTTC. Amino acids: CASSPVGRGSYEQYF.

The chain links TRBV27 to TRBJ1-3, with D tentatively TRBD1 (5 bases). The CDR3 covers 17 residues. CDR1 is MNHEY and CDR2 is SMNVEV in the germline V gene (reference sequence). V was clipped by 2 bases and J by 0 bases, with 14 bases between them. In DNA, the CDR3 is TGTGCCAGCAGTTTAAGGGTCCCAGGGTCCTCTGGAAACACCATATATTTT. Translating it yields CASSLRVPGSSGNTIYF.

The chain recombines TRBV14 with TRBJ2-5; 12 bases fit TRBD1. CDR1 is SGHDN, CDR2 FVKESK, per germline. V lost 2 bases, J lost 5 bases, and 6 bases stayed unmatched. The CDR3 length is 16 residues. CDR3: CASSQQGQGARETQYF. The CDR3, as DNA: TGTGCCAGCAGCCAACAGGGACAGGGGGCGCGGGAGACCCAGTACTTC.

The V call is TRBV12-3 or TRBV12-4, the J call TRBJ2-4, with 8 bases identical to TRBD1. The CDR3 loop spans 13 amino acids. V shed 6 bases and J 8 bases; nucleotides not matched to a gene: 6. CDR3 region: CASSQGQEYIQYF. For the CDR3, the DNA is TGTGCCAGCAGCCAGGGACAGGAGTACATTCAGTACTTC.

The chain has TRBV5-1 and TRBJ1-1; 7 nucleotides line up with TRBD1. The CDR3 is 14 residues long. Trimming at V came to 3 bases and at J to 1 base, leaving 3 bases not matched to a gene. Germline CDR1 is SGHRS and CDR2 is YFSETQ. The CDR3 is CASSYGQANTEAFF. The CDR3 nucleotides read TGCGCCAGCAGCTATGGACAGGCGAACACTGAAGCTTTCTTT.

J is TRBJ2-2 and V is TRBV6-5, with TRBD1 matching 9 bases. The CDR3 has 15 residues. Losses at the gene ends were 6 bases for V and 6 bases for J; bases not matched to a gene: 8. CDR1 MNHEY and CDR2 SVGAGI come from the germline V gene. The CDR3 coding sequence is TGTGCCAGCAGCTCGGGACAGGGTAGCGCCGGGGAGCTGTTTTTT. Translation gives CASSSGQGSAGELFF.

The CDR3 region is CASRPTGTRDQPQHF. The DNA of the CDR3 is TGTGCCAGCAGGCCTACAGGGACGAGGGATCAGCCCCAGCATTTT. The V gene is TRBV6-2 or TRBV6-3, the J gene TRBJ1-5, with a tentative D call TRBD1 (6 bases). V was clipped by 6 bases and J by 5 bases, with 17 bases between them. Germline CDR1 reads MNHEY; CDR2 reads SVGEGT. The CDR3 is 15 amino acids.

The V gene is TRBV6-6, the J gene TRBJ2-1; TRBD2 aligns across 7 bases. The V gene's germline CDR1 is MNHNY and CDR2 SVGAGI (reference sequence). The CDR3 loop spans 14 amino acids. The V and J ends lost 8 bases and 7 bases, in that order; junction bases with no gene match: 11. CDR3 sequence (DNA): TGTGCCAGCTCCAGGCGCGGGAGCCTGAATGAGCAGTTCTTC. Translating gives CASSRRGSLNEQFF.

V gene TRBV6-4 combines with J gene TRBJ1-1; TRBD1 might be the D (5 bases). Trimming took off 3 bases at V and 6 bases at J, with 17 bases between the two ends. From germline, CDR1 is MRHNA and CDR2 SNTAGT. The CDR3 consists of 15 residues. CDR3 nucleotide sequence: TGTGCCAGCAGTGAGTTCGGGGACGTTTCCTCTGAAGCTTTCTTT. Translation gives CASSEFGDVSSEAFF.

This clone was seen a handful of times. The rearrangement joins TRBV5-1 to TRBJ2-7; D not resolved. The V gene lost 0 bases and the J gene lost 1 base, with 2 bases spanning the gap. CDR3 length: 12 residues. Germline CDR1 SGHRS, CDR2 YFSETQ. The DNA of the CDR3 is TGCGCCAGCAGCTTGGTGTCCTACGAGCAGTACTTC. Protein product: CASSLVSYEQYF.

J is TRBJ2-5 and V is TRBV10-2; 11 nucleotides agree with TRBD2. J was trimmed by 4 bases and V by 5 bases; bases with no gene match: 6. The CDR3 is made up of 15 amino acids. Germline V lookup: CDR1 WSHSY, CDR2 SAAADI. CDR3 DNA: TGCGCCAGCAGTTTAGCGGGAGGGCCGGGAGAGACCCAGTACTTC. This encodes CASSLAGGPGETQYF.

The chain recombines TRBV18 with TRBJ2-4, with D perhaps matching TRBD2 (6 bases). Trimming stripped 0 bases from V and 6 bases from J, with 12 bases between. The CDR3 is made up of 15 amino acids. Germline CDR1 KGHSH, CDR2 LQKENI. CDR3 in amino acids: CASSPPWGDPNIQYF. For the CDR3, the DNA is TGTGCCAGCTCACCACCTTGGGGGGACCCAAACATTCAGTACTTC.

The chain couples TRBV28 to TRBJ2-2; D call uncertain. CDR1 is MDHEN, CDR2 SYDVKM, per germline. V was clipped by 10 bases and J by 4 bases, with 10 bases between them. This CDR3 has 12 residues. The CDR3 here is CATTTITGELFF. In DNA, the CDR3 is TGTGCCACAACAACGATCACCGGGGAGCTGTTTTTT.